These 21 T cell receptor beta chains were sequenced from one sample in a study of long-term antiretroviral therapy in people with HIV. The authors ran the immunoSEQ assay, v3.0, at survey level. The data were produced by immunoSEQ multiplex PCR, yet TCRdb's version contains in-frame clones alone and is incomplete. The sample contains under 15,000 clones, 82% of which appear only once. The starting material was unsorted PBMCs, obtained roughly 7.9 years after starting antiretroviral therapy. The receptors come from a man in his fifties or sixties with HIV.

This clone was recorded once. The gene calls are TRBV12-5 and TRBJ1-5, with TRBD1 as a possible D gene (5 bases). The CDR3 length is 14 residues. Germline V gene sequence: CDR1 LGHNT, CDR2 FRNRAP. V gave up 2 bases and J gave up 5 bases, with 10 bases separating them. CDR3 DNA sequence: TGTGCTAGTGGTTTGTGGGGGTCCTATCAGCCCCAGCATTTT. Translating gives CASGLWGSYQPQHF. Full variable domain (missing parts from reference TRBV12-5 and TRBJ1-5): DARVTQTPRHKVTEMGQEVTMRCQPILGHNTVFWYRQTMMQGLELLAYFRNRAPLDDSGMPKDRFSAEMPDATLATLKIQPSEPRDSAVYFCASGLWGSYQPQHFGDGTRLSIL.

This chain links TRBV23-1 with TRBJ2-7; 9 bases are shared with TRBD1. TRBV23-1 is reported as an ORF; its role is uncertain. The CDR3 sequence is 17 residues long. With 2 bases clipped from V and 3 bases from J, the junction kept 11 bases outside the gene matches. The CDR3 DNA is TGCGCCAGCAGTCAACCCTACCAGGGACAGGGAGTCTACGAGCAGTACTTC. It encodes CASSQPYQGQGVYEQYF.

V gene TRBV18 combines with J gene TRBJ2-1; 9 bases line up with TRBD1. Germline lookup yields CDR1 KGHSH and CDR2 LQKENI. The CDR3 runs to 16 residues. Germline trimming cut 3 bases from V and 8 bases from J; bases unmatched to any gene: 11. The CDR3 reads CASSPIQEDRGDEQFF. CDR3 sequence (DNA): TGTGCCAGCTCACCGATCCAGGAGGACAGGGGTGATGAGCAGTTCTTC.

The CDR3 sequence is CASSYSTVMNTEAFF. CDR3 coding DNA: TGTGCCAGCAGTTACTCGACAGTCATGAACACTGAAGCTTTCTTT. The rearrangement uses TRBV6-5 and TRBJ1-1, with a weak D call TRBD1 (5 bases). The CDR3 is 15 residues long. Germline-derived CDR1 and CDR2 are MNHEY and SVGAGI. V was clipped by 0 bases and J by 0 bases, with 8 bases between them.

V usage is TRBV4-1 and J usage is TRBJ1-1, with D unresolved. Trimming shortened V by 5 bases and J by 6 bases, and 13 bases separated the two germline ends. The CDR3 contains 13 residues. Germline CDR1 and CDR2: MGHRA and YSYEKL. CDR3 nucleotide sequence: TGCGCCAGCAGCACCGGGAGTGGGGCTGAAGCTTTCTTT. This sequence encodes CASSTGSGAEAFF.

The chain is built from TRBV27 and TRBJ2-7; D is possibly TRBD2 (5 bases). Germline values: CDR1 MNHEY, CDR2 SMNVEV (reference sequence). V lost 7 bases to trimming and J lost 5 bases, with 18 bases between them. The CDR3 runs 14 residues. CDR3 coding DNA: TGTGCCAGCACCGCGCGAGGAGCGGAGGACGAGCAGTACTTC. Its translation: CASTARGAEDEQYF.

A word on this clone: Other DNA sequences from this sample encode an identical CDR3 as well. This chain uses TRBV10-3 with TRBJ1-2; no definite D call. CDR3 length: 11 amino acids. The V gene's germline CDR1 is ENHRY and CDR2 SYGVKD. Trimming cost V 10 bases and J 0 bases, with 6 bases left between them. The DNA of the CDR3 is TGTGCCACAGAGTCTAACTATGGCTACACCTTC. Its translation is CATESNYGYTF.

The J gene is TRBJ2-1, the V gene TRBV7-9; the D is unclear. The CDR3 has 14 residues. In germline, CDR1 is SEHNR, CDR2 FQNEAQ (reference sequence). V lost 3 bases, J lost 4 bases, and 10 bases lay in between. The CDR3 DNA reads TGTGCCAGCAGCTTTTTAACCGATTACAATGAGCAGTTCTTC. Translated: CASSFLTDYNEQFF.

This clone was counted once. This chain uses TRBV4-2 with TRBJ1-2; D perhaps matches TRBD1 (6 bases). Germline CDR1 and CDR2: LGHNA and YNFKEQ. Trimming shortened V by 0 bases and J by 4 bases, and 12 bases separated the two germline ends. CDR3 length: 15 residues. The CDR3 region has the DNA TGTGCCAGCAGCCAAGATGGGGACACCCTCTATGGCTACACCTTC. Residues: CASSQDGDTLYGYTF.

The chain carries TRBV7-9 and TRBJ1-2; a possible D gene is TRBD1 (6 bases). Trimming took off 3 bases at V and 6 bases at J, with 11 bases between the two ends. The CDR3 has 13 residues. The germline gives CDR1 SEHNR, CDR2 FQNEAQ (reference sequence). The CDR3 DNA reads TGTGCCAGCAGCTTTGGAGGGGGGCATGGCTACACCTTC. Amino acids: CASSFGGGHGYTF.

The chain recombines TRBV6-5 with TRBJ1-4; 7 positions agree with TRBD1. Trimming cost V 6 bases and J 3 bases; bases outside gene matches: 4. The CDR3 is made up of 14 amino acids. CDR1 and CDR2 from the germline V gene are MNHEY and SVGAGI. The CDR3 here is CASRTGAANEKLFF. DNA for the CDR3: TGTGCCAGCAGAACAGGGGCGGCTAATGAAAAACTGTTTTTT.

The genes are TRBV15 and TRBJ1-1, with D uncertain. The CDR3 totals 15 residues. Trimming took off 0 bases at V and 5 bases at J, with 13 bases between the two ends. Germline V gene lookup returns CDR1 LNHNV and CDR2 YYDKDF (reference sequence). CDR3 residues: CATSRDAQSRTEAFF. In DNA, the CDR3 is TGTGCCACCAGCAGAGACGCACAGTCGAGGACTGAAGCTTTCTTT. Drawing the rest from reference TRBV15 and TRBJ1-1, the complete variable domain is DAMVIQNPRYQVTQFGKPVTLSCSQTLNHNVMYWYQQKSSQAPKLLFHYYDKDFNNEADTPDNFQSRRPNTSFCFLDIRSPGLGDTAMYLCATSRDAQSRTEAFFGQGTRLTVV.

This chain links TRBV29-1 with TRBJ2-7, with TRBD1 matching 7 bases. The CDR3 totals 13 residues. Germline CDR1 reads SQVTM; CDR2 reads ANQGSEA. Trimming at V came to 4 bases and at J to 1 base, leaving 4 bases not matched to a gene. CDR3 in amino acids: CSVVRGQSYEQYF. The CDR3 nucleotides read TGCAGCGTTGTTAGGGGGCAATCCTACGAGCAGTACTTC.

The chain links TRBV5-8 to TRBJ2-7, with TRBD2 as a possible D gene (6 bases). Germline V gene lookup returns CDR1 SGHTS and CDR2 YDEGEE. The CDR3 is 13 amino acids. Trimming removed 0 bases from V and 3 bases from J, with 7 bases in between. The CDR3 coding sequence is TGTGCCAGCAGCTTGGGGACTAACTACGAGCAGTACTTC. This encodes CASSLGTNYEQYF.

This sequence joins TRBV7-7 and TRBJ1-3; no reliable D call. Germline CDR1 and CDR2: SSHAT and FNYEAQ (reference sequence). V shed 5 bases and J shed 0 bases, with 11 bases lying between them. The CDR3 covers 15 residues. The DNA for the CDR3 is TGTGCCAGCAGCCCTTACTTGGCCTCTGGAAACACCATATATTTT. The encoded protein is CASSPYLASGNTIYF.

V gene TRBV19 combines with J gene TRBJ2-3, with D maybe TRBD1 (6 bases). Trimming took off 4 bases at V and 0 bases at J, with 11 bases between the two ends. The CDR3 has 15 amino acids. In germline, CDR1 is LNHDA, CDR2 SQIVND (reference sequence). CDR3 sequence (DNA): TGTGCCAGTAGTAGTGGACAGCCTAGCACAGATACGCAGTATTTT. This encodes CASSSGQPSTDTQYF.

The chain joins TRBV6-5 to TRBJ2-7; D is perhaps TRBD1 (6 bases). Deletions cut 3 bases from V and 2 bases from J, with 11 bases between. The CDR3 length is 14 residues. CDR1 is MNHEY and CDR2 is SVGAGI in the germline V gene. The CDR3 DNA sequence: TGTGCCAGCAGTTATGGACAGAACGCCTACGAGCAGTACTTC. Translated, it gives CASSYGQNAYEQYF.

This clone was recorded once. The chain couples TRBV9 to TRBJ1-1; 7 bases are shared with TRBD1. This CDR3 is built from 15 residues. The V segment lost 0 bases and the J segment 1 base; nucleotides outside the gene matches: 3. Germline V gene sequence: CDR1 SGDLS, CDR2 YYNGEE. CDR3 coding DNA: TGTGCCAGCAGCGTAGGGGCAGGGGGGAACACTGAAGCTTTCTTT. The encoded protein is CASSVGAGGNTEAFF. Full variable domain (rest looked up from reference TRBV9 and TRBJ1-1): DSGVTQTPKHLITATGQRVTLRCSPRSGDLSVYWYQQSLDQGLQFLIQYYNGEERAKGNILERFSAQQFPDLHSELNLSSLELGDSALYFCASSVGAGGNTEAFFGQGTRLTVV.

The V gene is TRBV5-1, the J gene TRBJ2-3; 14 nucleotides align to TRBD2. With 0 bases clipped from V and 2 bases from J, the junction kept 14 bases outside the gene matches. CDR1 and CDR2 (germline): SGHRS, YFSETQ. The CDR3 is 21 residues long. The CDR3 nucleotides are TGCGCCAGCAGCTTGGGGTCGGGACTAGCGGGGGCCCCTCGATCCACAGATACGCAGTATTTT. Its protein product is CASSLGSGLAGAPRSTDTQYF.

The CDR3 DNA reads TGTGCCAGCAGCTTTCCACAGGGGTGGAATGAGCAGTTCTTC. Translated: CASSFPQGWNEQFF. This chain uses TRBV11-3 with TRBJ2-1; 7 bases map to TRBD1. The CDR3 spans 14 residues. The ends lost 3 bases at V and 7 bases at J; junction bases unmatched: 6. The germline CDR1 and CDR2 sequences are SGHNT and YENEEA.

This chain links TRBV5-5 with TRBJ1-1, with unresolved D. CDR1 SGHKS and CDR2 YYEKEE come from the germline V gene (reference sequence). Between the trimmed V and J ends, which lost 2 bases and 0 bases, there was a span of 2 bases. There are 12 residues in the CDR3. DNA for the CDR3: TGTGCCAGCAGCTTTATGAACACTGAAGCTTTCTTT. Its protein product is CASSFMNTEAFF.